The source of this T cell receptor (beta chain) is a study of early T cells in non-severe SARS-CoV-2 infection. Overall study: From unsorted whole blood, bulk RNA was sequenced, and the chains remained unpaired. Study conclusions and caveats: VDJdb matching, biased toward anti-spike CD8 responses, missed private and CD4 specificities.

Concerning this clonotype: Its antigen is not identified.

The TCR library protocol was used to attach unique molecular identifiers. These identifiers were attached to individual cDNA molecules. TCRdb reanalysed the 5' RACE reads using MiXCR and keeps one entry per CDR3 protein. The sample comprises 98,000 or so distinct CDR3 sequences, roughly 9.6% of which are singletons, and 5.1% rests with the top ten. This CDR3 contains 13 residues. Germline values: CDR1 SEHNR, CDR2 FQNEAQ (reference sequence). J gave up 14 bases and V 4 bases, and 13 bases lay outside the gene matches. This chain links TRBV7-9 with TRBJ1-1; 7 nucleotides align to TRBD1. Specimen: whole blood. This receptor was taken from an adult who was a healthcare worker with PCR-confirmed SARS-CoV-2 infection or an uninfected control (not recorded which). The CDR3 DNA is TGTGCCAGCAGCTCCCTGCGGACAGGTTTTATCTTCTTT. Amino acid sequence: CASSSLRTGFIFF.